The T cell receptor (beta chain) described here comes from a study of blood T cell repertoires in COVID-19. In the study overall: Collection of acute and convalescent COVID-19 samples took place in the United States, Italy and Spain. From T cells, B-cell-depleted T cells, or PBMCs came the material, which was cDNA or gDNA.

CDR3 length: 14 residues. V lost 5 bases, J lost 4 bases, and 5 bases stayed unmatched. CDR1 and CDR2 from the germline V gene are MNHEY and SVGAGI. In the source study's methods: Nucleated cell counts were estimated from reference gene primer amplification. The assay was immunoSEQ multiplex PCR, and TCRdb's table has in-frame clones only and misses some. From that table come the V and J calls and clone size; the DNA was used to work out D and trimming. The sample shows just over 650,000 clones, around 89% of them seen only once. The sequence was collected from a woman aged 18-29 years with acute or convalescent COVID-19. The source material was peripheral blood. V and J are TRBV6-5 and TRBJ1-2, with 9 bases aligning to TRBD1. The CDR3: CASSPGTGSYGYTF. DNA for the CDR3: TGTGCCAGCAGTCCCGGGACAGGGTCCTATGGCTACACCTTC.